This TCR beta chain was recorded in a study of a mutant IDH1 vaccine in newly diagnosed glioma. About the research overall: Prior therapy was radiotherapy, temozolomide, or both; most received both.

The sample's time point: week 5, during vaccination. Every single dose of the vaccine, 300 ug of mutant IDH1 20-mer peptide, came with topical imiquimod. This clone was picked up a small number of times. Its antigen is not identified. Profiling relied on immunoSEQ multiplex PCR, and the TCRdb table lists in-frame clones only, not all of them. The data show 60,000 or so clones, with 82% seen just once and 3.1% held by the top ten. Trimming removed 0 bases from V and 15 bases from J, with 9 bases in between. Germline loops: CDR1 LGHNA, CDR2 YNFKEQ. The CDR3 has 12 residues. Source: PBMCs, taken from a glioma patient whose treatment included an IDH1 peptide vaccine. The chain has TRBV4-2 and TRBJ1-6; no definite D call. This clonotype was sampled from a woman between 18 and 30 years old with glioma. Some clones in this sample may be carry-over from other donors' samples. The CDR3 loop is CASSQEQELLHF. The CDR3 DNA sequence: TGTGCCAGCAGCCAAGAACAAGAACTCCTCCACTTT.